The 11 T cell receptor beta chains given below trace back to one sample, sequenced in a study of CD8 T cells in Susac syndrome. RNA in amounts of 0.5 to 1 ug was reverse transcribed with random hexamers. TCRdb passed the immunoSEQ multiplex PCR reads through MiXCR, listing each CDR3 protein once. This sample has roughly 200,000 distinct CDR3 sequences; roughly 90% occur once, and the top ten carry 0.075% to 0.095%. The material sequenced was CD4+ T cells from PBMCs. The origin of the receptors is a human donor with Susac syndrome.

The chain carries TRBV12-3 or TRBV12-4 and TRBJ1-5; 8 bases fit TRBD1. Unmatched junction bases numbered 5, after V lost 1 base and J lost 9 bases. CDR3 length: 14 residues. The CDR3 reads CASSLEDRVGPQHF. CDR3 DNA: TGTGCCAGCAGTTTAGAGGACAGGGTAGGGCCCCAGCATTTT.

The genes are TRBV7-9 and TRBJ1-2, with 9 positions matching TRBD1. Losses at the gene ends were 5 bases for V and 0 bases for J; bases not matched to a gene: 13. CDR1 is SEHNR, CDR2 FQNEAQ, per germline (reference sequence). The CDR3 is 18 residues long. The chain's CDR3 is CASSRPSRGQGANYGYTF. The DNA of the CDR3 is TGTGCCAGCAGCCGCCCATCGAGGGGACAGGGAGCTAACTATGGCTACACCTTC.

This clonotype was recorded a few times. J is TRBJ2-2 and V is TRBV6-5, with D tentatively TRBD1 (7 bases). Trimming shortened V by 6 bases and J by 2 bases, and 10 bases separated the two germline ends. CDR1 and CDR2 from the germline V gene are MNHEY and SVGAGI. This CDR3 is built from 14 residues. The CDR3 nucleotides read TGTGCCAGCAGGCGGGACAGAAACACCGGGGAGCTGTTTTTT. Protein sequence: CASRRDRNTGELFF.

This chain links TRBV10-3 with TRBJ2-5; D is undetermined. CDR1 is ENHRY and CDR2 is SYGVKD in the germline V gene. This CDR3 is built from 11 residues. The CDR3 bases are TGTGCAAATGGGAACGGAGAGACCCAGTACTTC. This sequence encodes CANGNGETQYF.

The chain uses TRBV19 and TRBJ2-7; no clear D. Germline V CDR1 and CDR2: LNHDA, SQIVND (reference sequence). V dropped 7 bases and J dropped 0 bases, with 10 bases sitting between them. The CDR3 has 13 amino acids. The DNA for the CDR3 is TGTGCCAGTACCAAGGCGGACTCCTACGAGCAGTACTTC. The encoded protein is CASTKADSYEQYF. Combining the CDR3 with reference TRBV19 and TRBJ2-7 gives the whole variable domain DGGITQSPKYLFRKEGQNVTLSCEQNLNHDAMYWYRQDPGQGLRLIYYSQIVNDFQKGDIAEGYSVSREKKESFPLTVTSAQKNPTAFYLCASTKADSYEQYFGPGTRLTVT.

CDR3 region: CASSLTGTGERGYTF. The CDR3, as DNA: TGTGCCAGCAGCTTAACCGGGACAGGGGAGAGGGGCTACACCTTC. The gene calls are TRBV7-9 and TRBJ1-2; 10 nucleotides align to TRBD1. The CDR3 is 15 amino acids. Germline V gives CDR1 SEHNR, CDR2 FQNEAQ (reference sequence). Trimming at V came to 2 bases and at J to 8 bases, leaving 8 bases not matched to a gene.

The CDR3 nucleotides are TGTGCCAGCAGTTATCACAGCATGAACACTGAAGCTTTCTTT. It is translated as CASSYHSMNTEAFF. This chain links TRBV12-3 or TRBV12-4 with TRBJ1-1; no clear D. V shed 4 bases and J shed 0 bases, with 9 bases lying between them. This CDR3 is 14 amino acids long.

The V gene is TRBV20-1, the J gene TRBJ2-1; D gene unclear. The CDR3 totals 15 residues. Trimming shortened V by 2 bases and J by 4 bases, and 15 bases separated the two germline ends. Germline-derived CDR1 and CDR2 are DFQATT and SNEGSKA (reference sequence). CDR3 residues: CSARPPSVVYNEQFF. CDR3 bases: TGCAGTGCTAGACCCCCTAGTGTAGTGTACAATGAGCAGTTCTTC.

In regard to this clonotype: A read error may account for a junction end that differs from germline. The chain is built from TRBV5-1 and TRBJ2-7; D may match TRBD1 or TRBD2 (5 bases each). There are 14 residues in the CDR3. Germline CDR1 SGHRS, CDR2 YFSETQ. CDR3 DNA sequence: TGCGCCAGCAGCTCGCTAGGGACCTCCTATGAGCAGTACTTC. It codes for CASSSLGTSYEQYF.

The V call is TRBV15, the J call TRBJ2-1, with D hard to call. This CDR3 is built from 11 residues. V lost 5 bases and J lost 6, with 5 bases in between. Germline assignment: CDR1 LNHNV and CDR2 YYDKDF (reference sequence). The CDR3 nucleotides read TGTGCCACCAGCTTTTCCAATGAGCAGTTCTTC. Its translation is CATSFSNEQFF. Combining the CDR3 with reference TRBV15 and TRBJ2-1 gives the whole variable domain DAMVIQNPRYQVTQFGKPVTLSCSQTLNHNVMYWYQQKSSQAPKLLFHYYDKDFNNEADTPDNFQSRRPNTSFCFLDIRSPGLGDTAMYLCATSFSNEQFFGPGTRLTVL.

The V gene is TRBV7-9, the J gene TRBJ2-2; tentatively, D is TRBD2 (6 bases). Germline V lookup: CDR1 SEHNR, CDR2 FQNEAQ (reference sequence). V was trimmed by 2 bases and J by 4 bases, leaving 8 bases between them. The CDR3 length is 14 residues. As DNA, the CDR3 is TGTGCCAGCAGCTTACTAGCGTCCACCGGGGAGCTGTTTTTT. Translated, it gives CASSLLASTGELFF.